These 5 T cell receptor beta chains share one sample of origin, sequenced in a study of response to subunit inactivated influenza vaccine. TCRdb called the RT-PCR reads again in MiXCR, with one record for every CDR3 protein. The sample shows 500,000 to 600,000 distinct CDR3 sequences, 6% to 9% of them seen only once. Sequences were derived from PBMCs from blood, sampled roughly 24 months after vaccination. The receptors come from a man aged 45-69 years who received an inactivated influenza vaccine.

This clonotype was observed once. A read error is possible here, since a much larger clone lies one base away. This chain joins TRBV12-3 or TRBV12-4 and TRBJ1-6; D is unclear. There are 14 residues in the CDR3. Written as DNA, the CDR3 is TGTGCCAGCAGTTTAGCACATGGCGGTTCACCCCTCTACTTT. This codes for CASSLAHGGSPLYF.

This clonotype showed up just a few times. The rearrangement joins TRBV7-2 to TRBJ2-2; possibly TRBD1 for D (5 bases). Germline V gives CDR1 SGHTA, CDR2 FQGNSA. Trimming stripped 1 base from V and 7 bases from J, with 13 bases between. The CDR3 has 15 residues. In DNA form, the CDR3 reads TGTGCCAGCAGCTTAGGGTCAGGGATTGTCGGGGAGCTGTTTTTT. It codes for CASSLGSGIVGELFF.

The chain combines TRBV20-1 with TRBJ2-1; 8 bases fit TRBD1. Germline loops: CDR1 DFQATT, CDR2 SNEGSKA (reference sequence). The CDR3 sequence is 14 residues long. Unmatched junction bases numbered 15, after V lost 3 bases and J lost 14 bases. The CDR3 nucleotides are TGCAGTGCTAGGTCCTTGGGACAGGACCGCTTAGAGTTCTTC. This encodes CSARSLGQDRLEFF.

V is TRBV2 and J is TRBJ1-2; 7 nucleotides line up with TRBD1. From germline, CDR1 is SNHLY and CDR2 FYNNEI. The CDR3 consists of 12 residues. As DNA, the CDR3 is TGTGGCGGAAAACAGGGGAGGTTCGGCTACACCTTC. Amino acids: CGGKQGRFGYTF.

The rearrangement links TRBV28 to TRBJ2-7; D might be TRBD2 (6 bases). V was trimmed by 3 bases and J by 1 base, leaving 13 bases between them. Germline V gene data show CDR1 as MDHEN and CDR2 as SYDVKM. The CDR3 runs to 15 residues. CDR3 sequence reads: CASSFKSGWSYEQYF. In DNA, the CDR3 is TGTGCCAGCAGTTTTAAGAGCGGGTGGTCCTACGAGCAGTACTTC.